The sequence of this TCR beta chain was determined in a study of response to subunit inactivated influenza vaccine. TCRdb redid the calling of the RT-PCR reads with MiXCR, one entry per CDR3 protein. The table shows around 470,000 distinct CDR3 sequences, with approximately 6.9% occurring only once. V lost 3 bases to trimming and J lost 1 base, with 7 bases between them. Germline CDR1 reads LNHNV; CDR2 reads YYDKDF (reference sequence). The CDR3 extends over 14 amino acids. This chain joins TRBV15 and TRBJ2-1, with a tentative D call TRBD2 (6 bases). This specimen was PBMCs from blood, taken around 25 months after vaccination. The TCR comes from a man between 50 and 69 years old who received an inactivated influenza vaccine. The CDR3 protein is CATSSGTSYNEQFF. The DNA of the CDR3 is TGTGCCACCAGCAGCGGGACTTCCTACAATGAGCAGTTCTTC. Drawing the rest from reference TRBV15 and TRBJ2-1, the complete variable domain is DAMVIQNPRYQVTQFGKPVTLSCSQTLNHNVMYWYQQKSSQAPKLLFHYYDKDFNNEADTPDNFQSRRPNTSFCFLDIRSPGLGDTAMYLCATSSGTSYNEQFFGPGTRLTVL.